The present entry profiles one TCR beta chain with its context. The data derive from a study of blood T cell repertoires in COVID-19. Turning to the study itself: Samples taken during acute and convalescent COVID-19 were collected in the United States, Italy and Spain. The cDNA or gDNA used as material had been derived from T cells, B-cell-depleted T cells, or PBMCs.

CDR3 size: 15 residues. Per the germline V gene, CDR1 is MNHNS and CDR2 is SASEGT. V was cut by 3 bases and J by 2 bases, with 11 bases left in between. Authors' data handling: Quantification of nucleated cells was approximated via reference gene primer amplification. Assay: immunoSEQ multiplex PCR; the TCRdb copy retains only in-frame clones and omits some. For V, J and clone size, that table is used; D and trimming come from the DNA. The sample shows approximately 92,000 clones, roughly 87% of them seen only once. The receptor's source is a woman between 55 and 75 years old with COVID-19, enrolled during active disease. The chain carries TRBV6-1 and TRBJ1-3; a weak D match, TRBD1 (6 bases). The sequenced sample was peripheral blood. In DNA, the CDR3 is TGTGCCAGCAGTGACCCCGGGACACCTGGAAACACCATATATTTT. Translation: CASSDPGTPGNTIYF.